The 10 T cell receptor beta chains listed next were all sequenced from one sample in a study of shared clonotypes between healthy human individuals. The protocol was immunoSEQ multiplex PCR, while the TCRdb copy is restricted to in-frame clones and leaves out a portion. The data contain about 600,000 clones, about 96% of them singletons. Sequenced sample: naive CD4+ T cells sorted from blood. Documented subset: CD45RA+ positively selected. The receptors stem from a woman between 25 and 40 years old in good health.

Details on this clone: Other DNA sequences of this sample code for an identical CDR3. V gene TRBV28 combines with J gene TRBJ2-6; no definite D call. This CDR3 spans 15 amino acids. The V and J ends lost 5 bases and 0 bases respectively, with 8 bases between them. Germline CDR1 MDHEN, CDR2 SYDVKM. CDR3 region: CASSLAGSGANVLTF. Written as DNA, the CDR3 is TGTGCCAGCAGTCTCGCAGGCTCTGGGGCCAACGTCCTGACTTTC.

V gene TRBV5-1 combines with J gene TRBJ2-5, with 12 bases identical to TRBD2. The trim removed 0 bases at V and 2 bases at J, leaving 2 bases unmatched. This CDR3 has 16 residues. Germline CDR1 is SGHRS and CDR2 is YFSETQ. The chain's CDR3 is CASSLAGTSGQETQYF. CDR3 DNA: TGCGCCAGCAGCTTGGCCGGGACTAGCGGGCAAGAGACCCAGTACTTC.

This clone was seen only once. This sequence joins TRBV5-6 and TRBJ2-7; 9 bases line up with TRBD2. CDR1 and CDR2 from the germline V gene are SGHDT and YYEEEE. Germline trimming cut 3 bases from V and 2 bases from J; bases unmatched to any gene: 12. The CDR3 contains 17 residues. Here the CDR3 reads CASSWGLAAGGPYEQYF. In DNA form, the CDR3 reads TGTGCCAGCAGCTGGGGGCTGGCGGCGGGAGGGCCCTACGAGCAGTACTTC.

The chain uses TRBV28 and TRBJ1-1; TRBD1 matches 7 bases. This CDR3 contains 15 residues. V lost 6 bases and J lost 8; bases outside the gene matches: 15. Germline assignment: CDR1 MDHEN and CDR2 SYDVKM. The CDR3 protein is CASRATGTEREEAFF. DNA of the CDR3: TGTGCCAGCAGAGCGACCGGGACAGAGCGAGAGGAAGCTTTCTTT.

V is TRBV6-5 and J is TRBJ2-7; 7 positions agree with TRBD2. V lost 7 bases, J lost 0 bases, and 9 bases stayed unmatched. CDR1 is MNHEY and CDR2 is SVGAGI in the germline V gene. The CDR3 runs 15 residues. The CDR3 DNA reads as TGTGCCAGCACCCGGGGGAGGGGAAGCTCCTACGAGCAGTACTTC. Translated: CASTRGRGSSYEQYF.

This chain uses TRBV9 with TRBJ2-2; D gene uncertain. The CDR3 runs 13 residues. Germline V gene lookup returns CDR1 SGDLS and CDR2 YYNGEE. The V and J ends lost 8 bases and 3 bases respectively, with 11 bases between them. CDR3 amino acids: CASGPRHTGELFF. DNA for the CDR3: TGTGCCAGTGGCCCGAGGCACACCGGGGAGCTGTTTTTT. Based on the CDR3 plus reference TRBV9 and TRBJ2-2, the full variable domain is DSGVTQTPKHLITATGQRVTLRCSPRSGDLSVYWYQQSLDQGLQFLIQYYNGEERAKGNILERFSAQQFPDLHSELNLSSLELGDSALYFCASGPRHTGELFFGEGSRLTVL.

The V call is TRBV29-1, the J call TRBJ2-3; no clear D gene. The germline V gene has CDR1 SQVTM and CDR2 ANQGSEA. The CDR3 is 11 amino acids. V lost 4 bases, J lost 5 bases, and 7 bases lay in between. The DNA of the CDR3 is TGCAGCGTTGGACCGAAAGATACGCAGTATTTT. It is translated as CSVGPKDTQYF.

CDR3 sequence (DNA): TGTGCCAGCAGCCAAGCCCCGGGAGTGGGGTACGAGCAGTACTTC. Translated: CASSQAPGVGYEQYF. The chain couples TRBV4-2 to TRBJ2-7, with D possibly matching TRBD2 (6 bases). Germline V gives CDR1 LGHNA, CDR2 YNFKEQ. The CDR3 totals 15 residues. Trimming shortened V by 1 base and J by 4 bases, and 14 bases separated the two germline ends.

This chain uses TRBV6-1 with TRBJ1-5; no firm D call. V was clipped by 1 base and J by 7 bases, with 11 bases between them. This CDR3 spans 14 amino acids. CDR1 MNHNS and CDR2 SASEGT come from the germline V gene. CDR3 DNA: TGTGCCAGCAGTGAAGAGGACCTAGCCCAGCCCCAGCATTTT. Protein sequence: CASSEEDLAQPQHF.

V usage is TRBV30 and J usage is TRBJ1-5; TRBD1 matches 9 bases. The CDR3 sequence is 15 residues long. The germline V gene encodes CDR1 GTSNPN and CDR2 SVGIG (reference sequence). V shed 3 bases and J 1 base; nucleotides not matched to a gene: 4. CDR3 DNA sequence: TGTGCCTGGAGCGACGGACAGGGGAGCAATCAGCCCCAGCATTTT. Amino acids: CAWSDGQGSNQPQHF. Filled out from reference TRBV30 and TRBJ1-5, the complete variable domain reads SQTIHQWPATLVQPVGSPLSLECTVEGTSNPNLYWYRQAAGRGLQLLFYSVGIGQISSEVPQNLSASRPQDRQFILSSKKLLLSDSGFYLCAWSDGQGSNQPQHFGDGTRLSIL.